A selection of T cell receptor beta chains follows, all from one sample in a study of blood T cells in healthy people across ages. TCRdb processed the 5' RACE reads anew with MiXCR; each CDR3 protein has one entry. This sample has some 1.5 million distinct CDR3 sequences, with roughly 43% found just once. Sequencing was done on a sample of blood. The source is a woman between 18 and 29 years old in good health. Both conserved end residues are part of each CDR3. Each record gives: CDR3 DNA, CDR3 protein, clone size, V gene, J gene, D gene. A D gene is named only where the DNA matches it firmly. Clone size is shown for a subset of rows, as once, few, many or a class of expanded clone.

CDR3 DNA: TGTGCCAGCAGCCAAGTAGGACTAGCGGGAGTGGGCAATGAGCAGTTCTTC
CDR3 protein: CASSQVGLAGVGNEQFF
clone size: -
V gene: TRBV4-2
J gene: TRBJ2-1
D gene: TRBD2

CDR3 DNA: TGTGCCAGCAGGGTAGCTGCGGGAGGGCCGTACAATGAGCAGTTCTTC
CDR3 protein: CASRVAAGGPYNEQFF
clone size: -
V gene: TRBV11-2
J gene: TRBJ2-1
D gene: TRBD2

CDR3 DNA: TGTGCCAGCAGCCAGGGCAGGGTTCGAGAGACCCAGTACTTC
CDR3 protein: CASSQGRVRETQYF
clone size: -
V gene: TRBV3-1
J gene: TRBJ2-5
D gene: -

CDR3 DNA: TGTGCCAGCAGCCCCCTCTCTTTTGGGAAAGGGTCAGATACGCAGTATTTT
CDR3 protein: CASSPLSFGKGSDTQYF
clone size: -
V gene: TRBV5-6
J gene: TRBJ2-3
D gene: -

CDR3 DNA: TGCAGTGCTAGAGGGAGACTAGCGGGATCCTACAATGAGCAGTTCTTC
CDR3 protein: CSARGRLAGSYNEQFF
clone size: -
V gene: TRBV20-1
J gene: TRBJ2-1
D gene: TRBD2

CDR3 DNA: TGTGCCAGCAGCCAAGGGGGAATTAATGAGCAGTTCTTC
CDR3 protein: CASSQGGINEQFF
clone size: few
V gene: TRBV11-2
J gene: TRBJ2-1
D gene: -

CDR3 DNA: TGTGCCAGCAGTATAAGGGATGAGCAGTTCTTC
CDR3 protein: CASSIRDEQFF
clone size: -
V gene: TRBV6-6
J gene: TRBJ2-1
D gene: -

CDR3 DNA: TGTGCCAGCAGCGTTCGCGTGGTGGGACAGACCACAGATACGCAGTATTTT
CDR3 protein: CASSVRVVGQTTDTQYF
clone size: -
V gene: TRBV5-6
J gene: TRBJ2-3
D gene: TRBD1

CDR3 DNA: TGCGCCAGCAGCCTCCGTTCCGGGCTACCGGCCTCTGGAAACACCATATATTTT
CDR3 protein: CASSLRSGLPASGNTIYF
clone size: once
V gene: TRBV4-3
J gene: TRBJ1-3
D gene: -

CDR3 DNA: TGTGCCAGCAGCTCTAGCGGGAGTAGGACAGATACGCAGTATTTT
CDR3 protein: CASSSSGSRTDTQYF
clone size: -
V gene: TRBV7-2
J gene: TRBJ2-3
D gene: TRBD2

CDR3 DNA: TGTGCCAGCAAGGGGGCGGCCCACTATGGCTACACCTTC
CDR3 protein: CASKGAAHYGYTF
clone size: -
V gene: TRBV12-3/TRBV12-4
J gene: TRBJ1-2
D gene: TRBD1

CDR3 DNA: TGTGCCAGCAGGCTATTACTAGCGGGGGGGACCCCTAGCACAGATACGCAGTATTTT
CDR3 protein: CASRLLLAGGTPSTDTQYF
clone size: few
V gene: TRBV6-2/TRBV6-3
J gene: TRBJ2-3
D gene: TRBD2

CDR3 DNA: TGTGCCAGCAGTTTAGACCTCCTCGAGCAGTACTTC
CDR3 protein: CASSLDLLEQYF
clone size: many
V gene: TRBV12-3/TRBV12-4
J gene: TRBJ2-7
D gene: -

CDR3 DNA: TGCAGTGCTAGTAGTTTCTCGAAAACGGGGCATCAGCCCCAGCATTTT
CDR3 protein: CSASSFSKTGHQPQHF
clone size: few
V gene: TRBV20-1
J gene: TRBJ1-5
D gene: -

CDR3 DNA: TGTGCCAGCAGTTTAGAACTAGATGAGCAGTTCTTC
CDR3 protein: CASSLELDEQFF
clone size: -
V gene: TRBV12-3/TRBV12-4
J gene: TRBJ2-1
D gene: -

CDR3 DNA: TGTGCCAGCAGTGATTATCAGGGTGAAAAACTGTTTTTT
CDR3 protein: CASSDYQGEKLFF
clone size: few
V gene: TRBV2
J gene: TRBJ1-4
D gene: -

CDR3 DNA: TGTGCCAGCACCAACGGGGCACGCTCCCTCTCCTACGAGCAGTACTTC
CDR3 protein: CASTNGARSLSYEQYF
clone size: -
V gene: TRBV6-2/TRBV6-3
J gene: TRBJ2-7
D gene: -

CDR3 DNA: TGCAGTGCTAGACCGGGACAGGGATGGTATCAGCCCCAGCATTTT
CDR3 protein: CSARPGQGWYQPQHF
clone size: -
V gene: TRBV20-1
J gene: TRBJ1-5
D gene: TRBD1

CDR3 DNA: TGTGCCAGCGGTTTCACCCAGCCAGGGGGAACTGAAGCTTTCTTT
CDR3 protein: CASGFTQPGGTEAFF
clone size: -
V gene: TRBV28
J gene: TRBJ1-1
D gene: TRBD1

CDR3 DNA: TGTGCCACCAGTGATTTGAGGGCGGGAGGGAGCTCCTACAATGAGCAGTTCTTC
CDR3 protein: CATSDLRAGGSSYNEQFF
clone size: -
V gene: TRBV24-1
J gene: TRBJ2-1
D gene: TRBD2

CDR3 DNA: TGTGCCAGCGGAGGTGGACTTTACAATGAGCAGTACTTC
CDR3 protein: CASGGGLYNEQYF
clone size: few
V gene: TRBV27
J gene: TRBJ2-7
D gene: -

CDR3 DNA: TGTGCCAGCAGCCAAGTGGCAGGCCGCGCGGGTACGCAGTATTTT
CDR3 protein: CASSQVAGRAGTQYF
clone size: few
V gene: TRBV3-1
J gene: TRBJ2-3
D gene: -

CDR3 DNA: TGTGCCAGCAGCCTCCCCGGGTCTAGCACAGATACGCAGTATTTT
CDR3 protein: CASSLPGSSTDTQYF
clone size: few
V gene: TRBV7-9
J gene: TRBJ2-3
D gene: -

CDR3 DNA: TGTGCCAGCAGCAAAGCCAGGGGGGGAGGCTACGAGCAGTACTTC
CDR3 protein: CASSKARGGGYEQYF
clone size: -
V gene: TRBV12-3/TRBV12-4
J gene: TRBJ2-7
D gene: -

CDR3 DNA: TGCGCCAGCAGCCAACCTACCGCGGGGGACACTGAAGCTTTCTTT
CDR3 protein: CASSQPTAGDTEAFF
clone size: few
V gene: TRBV4-1
J gene: TRBJ1-1
D gene: -